Listed below are T cell receptor beta chains from one sample, sequenced in a study of cytomegalovirus exposure and HLA in healthy donors. Clones were sequenced by immunoSEQ multiplex PCR, and TCRdb holds only the in-frame ones, with some missing. Here the sample spans more than 95,000 clones, approximately 80% being singletons. The sample comprised PBMCs. The origin of the receptors is a man aged 45 to 65 in good health and CMV-seropositive. Each CDR3 is given with its conserved first and last residue. The D gene is left open where the match is weak. Part of the rows lack a size; the others show once, few, many or a class for expanded clones.

D	V	size	J	CDR3	DNA
-	TRBV2	once	TRBJ1-1	CASRATEAFF	TGTGCCAGCAGAGCCACTGAAGCTTTCTTT
-	TRBV7-2	-	TRBJ1-1	CASSLRQMNTEAFF	TGTGCCAGCAGCTTGAGACAGATGAACACTGAAGCTTTCTTT
TRBD1	TRBV28	-	TRBJ2-7	CASSPGTETYEQYF	TGTGCCAGCAGTCCCGGGACAGAAACCTACGAGCAGTACTTC
TRBD2	TRBV11-2	-	TRBJ2-2	CASSLSAGEYGELFF	TGTGCCAGCAGCCTTTCAGCGGGAGAATACGGGGAGCTGTTTTTT
-	TRBV5-1	-	TRBJ2-3	CASSVPRQAVTDTQYF	TGCGCCAGCAGCGTACCTCGACAGGCCGTCACAGATACGCAGTATTTT
TRBD2	TRBV5-1	once	TRBJ2-3	CASRGLGTSGSADTQYF	TGCGCCAGCAGAGGATTAGGGACTAGCGGGAGCGCAGATACGCAGTATTTT
TRBD1	TRBV6-5	-	TRBJ1-2	CASSYRGQVYGYTF	TGTGCCAGCAGTTACAGAGGACAGGTCTATGGCTACACCTTC
TRBD2	TRBV9	-	TRBJ2-3	CASSVASFAGGSRSTDTQYF	TGTGCCAGCAGCGTAGCCTCCTTCGCGGGGGGGAGCCGTAGCACAGATACGCAGTATTTT
TRBD2	TRBV7-3	-	TRBJ2-1	CASSLSGGGAIGEQFF	TGTGCCAGCAGCTTATCAGGCGGGGGGGCCATTGGTGAGCAGTTCTTC
-	TRBV4-2	-	TRBJ2-5	CASSQGQGSAAGETQYF	TGTGCCAGCAGCCAGGGTCAGGGCTCGGCGGCGGGGGAGACCCAGTACTTC
-	TRBV5-1	-	TRBJ2-1	CASSLVYFQGKTNEQFF	TGCGCCAGCAGCTTGGTGTATTTCCAGGGAAAAACGAATGAGCAGTTCTTC
-	TRBV30	-	TRBJ1-6	CAWRSGVRSPLHF	TGTGCCTGGAGATCAGGGGTCAGGTCACCCCTCCACTTT
-	TRBV5-1	-	TRBJ1-5	CASSPPPLQGLNQPQHF	TGCGCCAGCAGCCCCCCTCCCCTCCAGGGGCTCAATCAGCCCCAGCATTTT
-	TRBV7-9	-	TRBJ1-4	CASSRSLPEKLFF	TGTGCCAGCAGCCGGTCCCTCCCTGAAAAACTGTTTTTT
-	TRBV5-6	few	TRBJ2-5	CASSLGAGKETQYF	TGTGCCAGCAGCTTGGGGGCAGGGAAAGAGACCCAGTACTTC